These 16 T cell receptor beta chains came from one sample sequenced in a study of cytomegalovirus exposure and HLA in healthy donors. 60 Vbeta and 13 Jbeta primers were used in PCR. Sequencing used immunoSEQ multiplex PCR; TCRdb keeps in-frame clones, though not all of them. Of 60,000 or so clones detected, roughly 70% appear once; the ten largest clones hold about 23%. The sample taken for sequencing was PBMCs. The receptors originated from a man aged 50 or older in good health and CMV-seropositive.

The chain links TRBV5-1 to TRBJ2-5; 8 bases fit TRBD1. Trimming removed 1 base from V and 3 bases from J; junction bases left unmatched: 2. The germline V gene has CDR1 SGHRS and CDR2 YFSETQ. The length of the CDR3 is 14 residues. CDR3 amino acids: CASSLSGGEETQYF. The CDR3 coding sequence is TGCGCCAGCAGCTTGTCAGGGGGCGAAGAGACCCAGTACTTC.

The table lists this clone with a few counts. V is TRBV19 and J is TRBJ2-1; 7 bases agree with TRBD2. The CDR3 length is 14 residues. Germline V gene lookup returns CDR1 LNHDA and CDR2 SQIVND (reference sequence). V trimming: 3 bases; J trimming: 9 bases; junction bases outside the gene matches: 8. The CDR3 protein is CASSMTMGRGEQFF. CDR3 nucleotides: TGTGCCAGTAGTATGACAATGGGGAGGGGTGAGCAGTTCTTC.

The genes are TRBV6-5 and TRBJ2-7; a possible D gene is TRBD1 (6 bases). Trimming removed 1 base from V and 7 bases from J, with 20 bases in between. The CDR3 sequence is 16 residues long. Looked up from germline, CDR1 is MNHEY and CDR2 is SVGAGI. CDR3 DNA sequence: TGTGCCAGCAGTTACTTGACTGCCCGCAGGGGCCATGAGCAGTACTTC. This encodes CASSYLTARRGHEQYF.

This rearrangement joins TRBV12-5 to TRBJ2-7, with 10 positions matching TRBD1. The CDR3 has 14 amino acids. Trimming removed 7 bases from V and 4 bases from J; junction bases left unmatched: 7. Germline V gene lookup returns CDR1 LGHNT and CDR2 FRNRAP. The CDR3 nucleotides read TGTGCTAGTGCCCTGACAGGGGGCGCTTACGAGCAGTACTTC. This encodes CASALTGGAYEQYF.

The CDR3 coding sequence is TGTGCCAGTAGTATCGGAGGGACAGGGGCCTCTTGGGGCTACACCTTC. Translation gives CASSIGGTGASWGYTF. J is TRBJ1-2 and V is TRBV19; 10 bases agree with TRBD1. Trimming took 3 bases from V and 8 from J; bases not matched to a gene: 12. The germline CDR1 and CDR2 sequences are LNHDA and SQIVND (reference sequence). The CDR3 sequence is 16 residues long.

The chain uses TRBV27 and TRBJ1-5; the match to TRBD1 covers 9 bases. Looked up from germline, CDR1 is MNHEY and CDR2 is SMNVEV (reference sequence). Trimming removed 5 bases from V and 2 bases from J; junction bases left unmatched: 4. The CDR3 length is 15 residues. In DNA form, the CDR3 reads TGTGCCAGCAGTATGGGACAGGGCGGCAATCAGCCCCAGCATTTT. Translated: CASSMGQGGNQPQHF.

This clone was observed a few times. The chain carries TRBV11-2 and TRBJ1-2, with a weak D call TRBD1 (6 bases). The ends were cut back, 2 bases at V and 8 bases at J, with 15 bases in the middle. The CDR3 is made up of 14 amino acids. Per the germline V gene, CDR1 is SGHAT and CDR2 is FQNNGV. The CDR3 region has the DNA TGTGCCAGCAGCTTACCTACAGGGAGAGGCGGCTACACCTTC. Its translation: CASSLPTGRGGYTF.

The V call is TRBV9, the J call TRBJ1-4; 9 bases match TRBD1. The CDR3 spans 14 residues. Germline CDR1 and CDR2: SGDLS and YYNGEE. V trimming: 0 bases; J trimming: 8 bases; junction bases outside the gene matches: 2. The chain's CDR3 is CASSVGDRVEKLFF. The CDR3, as DNA: TGTGCCAGCAGCGTAGGGGACAGGGTGGAAAAACTGTTTTTT. Full variable domain (rest looked up from reference TRBV9 and TRBJ1-4): DSGVTQTPKHLITATGQRVTLRCSPRSGDLSVYWYQQSLDQGLQFLIQYYNGEERAKGNILERFSAQQFPDLHSELNLSSLELGDSALYFCASSVGDRVEKLFFGSGTQLSVL.

The chain links TRBV5-1 to TRBJ1-2, with D unresolved. V was cut by 4 bases and J by 0 bases, with 16 bases left in between. Looked up from germline, CDR1 is SGHRS and CDR2 is YFSETQ. The CDR3 length is 16 residues. CDR3 DNA: TGCGCCAGCAGCCGATATATTGGAGACGCTAACTATGGCTACACCTTC. Amino acid sequence: CASSRYIGDANYGYTF.

This clone turned up a few times. The chain links TRBV25-1 to TRBJ1-2, with 9 bases identical to TRBD1. The CDR3 runs 16 residues. The junction had 9 bases not matched to a gene; V was cut back by 5 bases and J by 2 bases. Germline V gene lookup returns CDR1 MGHDK and CDR2 SYGVNS. Here the CDR3 reads CASSPPRGQGNYGYTF. CDR3 sequence (DNA): TGTGCCAGCAGTCCCCCCCGGGGACAGGGAAACTATGGCTACACCTTC.

This clone was counted a few times. The chain carries TRBV6-6 and TRBJ2-3; D unresolved. From germline, CDR1 is MNHNY and CDR2 SVGAGI (reference sequence). The CDR3 extends over 12 amino acids. Trimming shortened V by 4 bases and J by 5 bases, and 7 bases separated the two germline ends. CDR3 region: CASSSPGDTQYF. The CDR3 DNA is TGTGCCAGCAGTTCACCAGGAGATACGCAGTATTTT.

The chain combines TRBV6-1 with TRBJ1-5; tentatively, D is TRBD1 (6 bases). Germline V lookup: CDR1 MNHNS, CDR2 SASEGT. The CDR3 runs to 15 residues. V was shortened by 0 bases and J by 7 bases, with 13 bases between the two germline ends. For the CDR3, the DNA is TGTGCCAGCAGTGAAGCGCAGAACCAGGGGCAGCCCCAGCATTTT. Translated, it gives CASSEAQNQGQPQHF.

This clone appeared once. The chain couples TRBV7-9 to TRBJ2-1; TRBD2 matches 15 bases. The V segment lost 6 bases and the J segment 7 bases; nucleotides outside the gene matches: 7. This CDR3 is 16 amino acids long. Germline assignment: CDR1 SEHNR and CDR2 FQNEAQ (reference sequence). CDR3 loop: CASRTDGLAGGNEQFF. CDR3 coding DNA: TGTGCCAGCAGAACCGATGGACTAGCGGGGGGGAATGAGCAGTTCTTC.

The gene calls are TRBV28 and TRBJ2-3, with D maybe TRBD1 (6 bases). The CDR3 covers 16 residues. V lost 3 bases and J 1 base, leaving 14 bases between the germline ends. Per the germline V gene, CDR1 is MDHEN and CDR2 is SYDVKM. The CDR3 spells CASSLGAKGGTDTQYF. The CDR3 DNA follows: TGTGCCAGCAGTTTGGGGGCCAAGGGGGGCACAGATACGCAGTATTTT.

This clone was seen only a few times. The gene calls are TRBV6-4 and TRBJ1-2; the match to TRBD1 covers 7 bases. The V gene end was trimmed by 0 bases and the J gene end by 8 bases; junction bases not matched to a gene: 9. This CDR3 region has 15 residues. Looked up from germline, CDR1 is MRHNA and CDR2 is SNTAGT. The CDR3 reads CASSDSDRQGRGYTF. CDR3 DNA sequence: TGTGCCAGCAGTGACTCGGACCGACAGGGCCGGGGCTACACCTTC.

The chain links TRBV6-5 to TRBJ1-2, with D possibly TRBD1 on 5 matching bases. Deletions cut 7 bases from V and 9 bases from J, with 21 bases between. Germline CDR1 reads MNHEY; CDR2 reads SVGAGI. CDR3 length equals 14 residues. This chain's CDR3 is CASTPDRSSISYTF. In DNA form, the CDR3 reads TGTGCCAGCACTCCCGACAGATCCTCTATAAGCTACACCTTC.